This T cell receptor beta chain was observed in a study of blood T cell repertoires in COVID-19. Background on the study: Collection of acute and convalescent COVID-19 samples took place in the United States, Italy and Spain. PBMCs, B-cell-depleted T cells, or T cells were the source of the cDNA or gDNA that made up the material.

The CDR3 totals 15 residues. V dropped 1 base and J dropped 3; count of bases not matched to a gene: 4. Per the germline V gene, CDR1 is SGDLS and CDR2 is YYNGEE. Source study methods: The authors estimated nucleated cell counts from reference gene primer amplification. Sequencing used immunoSEQ multiplex PCR; TCRdb keeps in-frame clones, though not all of them. V and J calls and clone size are those listed in that table; D and trimming were worked out from the DNA. The sample yields some 74,000 clones, roughly 80% seen once. This clone was counted a single time. The V and J genes are TRBV9 and TRBJ1-2; TRBD1 matches at 9 bases. The TCR sequence derives from a woman at least 80 years old with acute or convalescent COVID-19. Sequenced material: peripheral blood. CDR3 in amino acids: CASSVSWTGDYGYTF. The CDR3, as DNA: TGTGCCAGCAGCGTATCCTGGACAGGGGACTATGGCTACACCTTC.